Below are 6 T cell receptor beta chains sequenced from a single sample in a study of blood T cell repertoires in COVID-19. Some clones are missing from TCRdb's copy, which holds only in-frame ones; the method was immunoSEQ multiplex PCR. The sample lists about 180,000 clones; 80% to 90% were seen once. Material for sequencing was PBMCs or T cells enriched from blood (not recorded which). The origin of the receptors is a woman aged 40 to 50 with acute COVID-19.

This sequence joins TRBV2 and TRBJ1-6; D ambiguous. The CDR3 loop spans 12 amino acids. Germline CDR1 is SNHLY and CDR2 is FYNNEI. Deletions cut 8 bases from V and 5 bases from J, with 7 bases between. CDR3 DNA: TGTGCCAGCGGGCAGAATAATTCACCCCTCCACTTT. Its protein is CASGQNNSPLHF.

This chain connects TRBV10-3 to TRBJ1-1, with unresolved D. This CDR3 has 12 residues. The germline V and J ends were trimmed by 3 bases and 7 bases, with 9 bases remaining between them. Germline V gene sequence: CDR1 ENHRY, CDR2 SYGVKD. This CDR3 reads CAISEREVEAFF. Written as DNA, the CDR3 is TGTGCCATCAGTGAACGGGAGGTTGAAGCTTTCTTT.

CDR3 coding DNA: TGTGCCAGCTCACCGACAGGGGGGAACACTGAAGCTTTCTTT. It translates to CASSPTGGNTEAFF. The chain carries TRBV18 and TRBJ1-1, with 9 positions matching TRBD1. The J segment lost 1 base and the V segment lost 3 bases, leaving 0 bases of the junction unmatched. The CDR3 length is 14 residues. Germline CDR1 and CDR2: KGHSH and LQKENI.

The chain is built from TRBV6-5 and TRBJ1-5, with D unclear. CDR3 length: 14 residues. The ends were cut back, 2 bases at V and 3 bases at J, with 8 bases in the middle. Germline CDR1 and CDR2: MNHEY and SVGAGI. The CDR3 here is CASSYGGYNQPQHF. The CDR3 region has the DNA TGTGCCAGCAGTTACGGCGGTTACAATCAGCCCCAGCATTTT.

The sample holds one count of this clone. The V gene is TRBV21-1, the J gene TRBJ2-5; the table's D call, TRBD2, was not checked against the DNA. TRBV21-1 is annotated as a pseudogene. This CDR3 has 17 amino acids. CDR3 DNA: TGTGCCAGCAGCAAAGCTGGTGGACTAGCGGCCGGGGGTACCCAGTACTTC. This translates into CASSKAGGLAAGGTQYF.

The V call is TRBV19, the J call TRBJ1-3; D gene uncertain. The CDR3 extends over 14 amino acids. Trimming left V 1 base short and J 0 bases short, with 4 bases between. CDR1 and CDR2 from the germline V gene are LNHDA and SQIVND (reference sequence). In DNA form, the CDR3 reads TGTGCCAGTAGTATAGGCAGCTCTGGAAACACCATATATTTT. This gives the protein CASSIGSSGNTIYF.